A single sample is the source of the 3 T cell receptor beta chains below, sequenced in a study of molecular identifiers for immune sequencing clone quantification. Each CDR3 protein gets one entry after TCRdb re-called the PCR reads with MiXCR. The repertoire has 85,000 to 130,000 distinct CDR3 sequences, about 35% of them found once; the top ten carry around 4.2%. Specimen: naive CD8+ T cells from blood, with Jurkat cell RNA spiked in. Noted subset: FACS-sorted CD8+CD4-CCR7+CD45RA+ naive T cells. The source is a human donor in good health. Some libraries in this study had Jurkat cell RNA spiked in.

Comment on this clonotype: The final CDR3 position lacks the conserved phenylalanine or tryptophan, pointing to a likely read error. The V call is TRBV12-3 or TRBV12-4, the J call TRBJ2-5; possible D gene TRBD2, 6 bases. The CDR3 contains 13 residues. The V and J ends lost 7 bases and 2 bases respectively, with 11 bases between them. In DNA, the CDR3 is TGTGCCAGCACTTCCCGGGGGCAAGAGACCCAGTACATC. Protein product: CASTSRGQETQYI.

This clonotype showed up many times. This chain uses TRBV4-2 with TRBJ2-1, with 7 bases matching TRBD2. This CDR3 spans 13 amino acids. Germline CDR1 LGHNA, CDR2 YNFKEQ. After removal of 1 base from V and 9 bases from J, the junction contained 3 bases not matched to a gene. Written as DNA, the CDR3 is TGTGCCAGCAGCCAAGGGACTAGGGTTGAGCAGTTCTTC. Its translation: CASSQGTRVEQFF.

In regard to this clonotype: Because it lacks the conserved phenylalanine or tryptophan at the end, this CDR3 is likely a read error. This rearrangement joins TRBV27 to TRBJ1-4, with a tentative D call TRBD1 (6 bases). This CDR3 is built from 15 residues. Germline V CDR1 and CDR2: MNHEY, SMNVEV (reference sequence). V was cut by 5 bases and J by 3 bases, with 13 bases left in between. The CDR3 region has the DNA TGTGCCAGCAGTCCGCAGGGACAAGCTAATGAAAAACTGTTTTAT. This translates into CASSPQGQANEKLFY.